The rows below give T cell receptor beta chains drawn from one sample of a study of cytomegalovirus exposure and HLA in healthy donors. The protocol was immunoSEQ multiplex PCR, while the TCRdb copy is restricted to in-frame clones and leaves out a portion. This sample has around 130,000 clones, with roughly 84% found just once. The material sequenced was PBMCs. Receptor source: a woman aged 18-29 years in good health and CMV-seropositive. Each CDR3 is given with its conserved first and last residue. A D gene is named only where the DNA matches it firmly. Clone size is not always given. Where it is, it says once, few, many or a class for expanded clones.

J gene	D gene	V gene	clone size	CDR3 DNA	CDR3 protein
TRBJ2-1	TRBD2	TRBV9	.	TGTGCCAGCAACCGCGGGGGGGCCTTCAATGAGCAGTTCTTC	CASNRGGAFNEQFF
TRBJ2-5	.	TRBV2	.	TGTGCCAGCAGTGTTCGCGGGGAAGAGACCCAGTACTTC	CASSVRGEETQYF
TRBJ2-7	TRBD2	TRBV5-4	.	TGTGCCAGCAGCTCGGGACTAGCGGGGGACTACGAGCAGTACTTC	CASSSGLAGDYEQYF
TRBJ1-6	TRBD1	TRBV27	once	TGTGCCAGCAGTTTGGGGACAGGGGTCCCCTCACCCCTCCACTTT	CASSLGTGVPSPLHF
TRBJ2-7	TRBD2	TRBV15	.	TGTGCCACAGGGGAGGGGCGAGAGAACGAGCAGTACTTC	CATGEGRENEQYF
TRBJ2-7	.	TRBV5-1	.	TGCGCCAGCAGCTTGAAGCTCGACGAGCAGTACTTC	CASSLKLDEQYF
TRBJ2-3	TRBD2	TRBV7-9	.	TGTGCCAGCAGCTTCGGACTAGCGGGGGAATCTTTT	CASSFGLAGESF
TRBJ2-3	.	TRBV5-4	.	TGTGCCAGCAGCTTGGTACCGGCAGATACGCAGTATTTT	CASSLVPADTQYF
TRBJ1-2	.	TRBV6-1	once	TGTGCCAGCACCCCGGGGATGTTCGGTAACTATGGCTACACCTTC	CASTPGMFGNYGYTF
TRBJ2-2	.	TRBV9	few	TGTGCCAGCAGCAATGGCGGCAGGGCAAGCGGGGAGCTGTTTTTT	CASSNGGRASGELFF
TRBJ2-7	.	TRBV20-1	.	TGCAGTGCTAGTCGGGGAGGCGAGCAGTACTTC	CSASRGGEQYF
TRBJ1-1	.	TRBV6-6	.	TGTGCCAGCAGCTACACCAGGGGTTTGAGGGACACTGAAGCTTTCTTT	CASSYTRGLRDTEAFF
TRBJ2-7	TRBD1	TRBV7-7	.	TGTGCTAGCAGCCCTGGGGACAGGCCCTACGAGCAGTACTTC	CASSPGDRPYEQYF
TRBJ1-2	.	TRBV28	.	TGTGCCAGCAACGACAGAATCTATGGCTACACCTTC	CASNDRIYGYTF
TRBJ1-3	TRBD1	TRBV18	.	TGTGCCAGCTCACCACAGGGGGCCTCTGGAAACACCATATATTTT	CASSPQGASGNTIYF
TRBJ2-3	TRBD2	TRBV30	.	TGTGCCTGGACTCGAGGACTAGCGGGGGGACCTTGGGATACGCAGTATTTT	CAWTRGLAGGPWDTQYF
TRBJ2-2	.	TRBV21-1	few	TGTGCCAGCAGCGCTACTGTTCGGAGGGCCGCGTGGACCGGGGAGCTGTTTTTT	CASSATVRRAAWTGELFF
TRBJ1-6	.	TRBV6-5	.	TGTGCCAGCAGTTACTCGAACGGGGGGAATTCACCCCTCCACTTT	CASSYSNGGNSPLHF